The sequence of this T cell receptor beta chain was determined in a study of response to subunit inactivated influenza vaccine. Notes on this clonotype: Its antigen is not known.

The germline gives CDR1 ENHRY, CDR2 SYGVKD. Between the trimmed V and J ends, which lost 6 bases and 0 bases, there was a span of 8 bases. The CDR3 is 13 residues long. Broader study findings: With each seasonal influenza vaccination, the authors suggested, few new T cells are recruited.

TCRdb called the RT-PCR reads again in MiXCR, with one record for every CDR3 protein. The sample holds approximately 730,000 distinct CDR3 sequences; roughly 13% are singletons and the top ten take 6.5% to 8.5%. This rearrangement joins TRBV10-3 to TRBJ2-5; possibly TRBD1 for D (5 bases). Sequences were derived from PBMCs from blood, sampled around 14 days before vaccination. This receptor was taken from a man aged 45-65 years who received an inactivated influenza vaccine. DNA for the CDR3: TGTGCCATCAGAGACAGTAACCAAGAGACCCAGTACTTC. Protein sequence: CAIRDSNQETQYF.